This T cell receptor beta chain was sequenced for a study of blood T cell repertoires in COVID-19. This study enrolled people aged about 18 to 100 from approximately 25 US geographic areas. Assignment of participants to cohorts was predicated upon participant-reported clinical history. Assay used: immunoSEQ multiplex PCR; TCRdb lists only in-frame clones, some missing. The sample lists about 330,000 clones, over 75% occurring once. The source material was PBMCs or T cells enriched from blood (not recorded which). The clonotype comes from a man aged 25-40 years who had recovered from COVID-19.

This CDR3 reads CASSLVGRTRAGYEQYF. DNA of the CDR3: TGTGCCAGCAGCTTAGTGGGTAGGACTAGGGCGGGCTACGAGCAGTACTTC. The rearrangement joins TRBV7-9 to TRBJ2-7, with TRBD2 identical over 7 bases. The V segment lost 1 base and the J segment 3 bases; nucleotides outside the gene matches: 12. CDR1 SEHNR and CDR2 FQNEAQ come from the germline V gene (reference sequence). The CDR3 loop spans 17 amino acids. Using reference TRBV7-9 and TRBJ2-7 for the parts outside the CDR3, the full variable domain is DTGVSQNPRHKITKRGQNVTFRCDPISEHNRLYWYRQTLGQGPEFLTYFQNEAQLEKSRLLSDRFSAERPKGSFSTLEIQRTEQGDSAMYLCASSLVGRTRAGYEQYFGPGTRLTVT.